Following are 13 T cell receptor beta chains from one sample sequenced in a study of T cell responses to AZD1222 COVID-19 vaccine (dated by TCRdb to the early 2020s). Libraries were made using the immunoSEQ multiplex PCR assay. TCRdb retrieved this table from immuneACCESS and kept in-frame rearrangements only. Not all clones are present; in checked studies, unresolved V genes account for under half, and no reason is known for the remainder. Within this sample are roughly 180,000 clones, with roughly 94% of them counted one time only. The ten largest clones take up 1.5% to 2% of the sample. The meaning of the sample's time point label: about 28 days (+/-7) after the second vaccine dose. Sample: peripheral blood, taken 28 days after the second AZD1222 dose. The receptors originated from an adult who received the AZD1222 COVID-19 vaccine.

The rearrangement joins TRBV12-3 or TRBV12-4 to TRBJ1-1; tentative D call: TRBD1 (6 bases). The length of the CDR3 is 12 residues. The V end lost 11 bases, the J end lost 4 bases, and 14 bases lay between the germline ends. CDR3 sequence reads: CASKGGSTEAFF. DNA of the CDR3: TGTGCCTCCAAAGGGGGAAGCACTGAAGCTTTCTTT.

CDR3 region: CASSRRDQPQHF. The CDR3, as DNA: TGTGCCAGCAGTCGGAGAGATCAGCCCCAGCATTTT. This rearrangement joins TRBV28 to TRBJ1-5; D gene uncertain. The CDR3 extends over 12 amino acids. V was cut by 5 bases and J by 5 bases, with 7 bases left in between. Germline assignment: CDR1 MDHEN and CDR2 SYDVKM.

The chain has TRBV19 and TRBJ2-7; 9 bases align to TRBD1. The ends lost 4 bases at V and 4 bases at J; junction bases unmatched: 2. CDR3 length equals 13 residues. Per the germline V gene, CDR1 is LNHDA and CDR2 is SQIVND (reference sequence). CDR3 coding DNA: TGTGCCAGTAGTACAGGACAGGGGTACGAGCAGTACTTC. This sequence encodes CASSTGQGYEQYF.

This sequence joins TRBV19 and TRBJ1-2, with a possible D match to TRBD1 (6 bases). The CDR3 has 13 residues. V lost 3 bases and J 4 bases, leaving 9 bases between the germline ends. CDR1 and CDR2 from the germline V gene are LNHDA and SQIVND (reference sequence). This chain's CDR3 is CASSMGGLYGYTF. The DNA for the CDR3 is TGTGCCAGTAGTATGGGGGGGCTCTATGGCTACACCTTC.

The chain employs TRBV3-1 (or the pseudogene TRBV3-2) and TRBJ1-3; D is unclear. The CDR3 loop spans 15 amino acids. Germline V gene sequence: CDR1 LGHDT, CDR2 YNNKEL (reference sequence). The germline V and J ends were trimmed by 3 bases and 0 bases, with 9 bases remaining between them. The CDR3 loop is CASSQAGSSGNTIYF. For the CDR3, the DNA is TGTGCCAGCAGCCAGGCAGGATCCTCTGGAAACACCATATATTTT.

The chain joins TRBV24-1 to TRBJ1-5; D is unresolved. Per the germline V gene, CDR1 is KGHDR and CDR2 is SFDVKD. The V gene lost 3 bases and the J gene lost 0 bases, with 14 bases spanning the gap. The CDR3 covers 17 residues. The CDR3 loop reads CATSDACKRISNQPQHF. In nucleotides, the CDR3 is TGTGCCACCAGTGATGCCTGTAAAAGAATTAGCAATCAGCCCCAGCATTTT.

The gene calls are TRBV5-1 and TRBJ1-1; perhaps TRBD1 as D (6 bases). CDR1 SGHRS and CDR2 YFSETQ come from the germline V gene. The CDR3 is 16 amino acids. V lost 4 bases, J lost 2 bases, and 18 bases lay in between. CDR3 protein: CASSQTTGGLNTEAFF. For the CDR3, the DNA is TGCGCCAGCAGCCAAACTACGGGGGGCCTTAACACTGAAGCTTTCTTT.

The chain has TRBV6-5 and TRBJ2-4, with D perhaps given as TRBD1 or TRBD2 (5 bases each). V was pared by 0 bases and J by 6 bases, with 9 bases between. Germline assignment: CDR1 MNHEY and CDR2 SVGAGI. The CDR3 has 14 amino acids. As DNA, the CDR3 is TGTGCCAGCAGTTACTCGGGACGCCTAAACATTCAGTACTTC. Residues: CASSYSGRLNIQYF.

The chain uses TRBV5-1 and TRBJ2-1; a possible D gene is TRBD1 (5 bases). The CDR3 totals 15 residues. V gave up 0 bases and J gave up 4 bases, with 11 bases separating them. Germline V gives CDR1 SGHRS, CDR2 YFSETQ. CDR3 in amino acids: CASSLVADSYNEQFF. Here the CDR3 DNA reads TGCGCCAGCAGCTTGGTAGCTGACAGTTACAATGAGCAGTTCTTC.

As for this clone: The junction departs from the called germline gene at one end, perhaps through a read error. The chain links TRBV6-6 to TRBJ2-5, with 11 bases that match TRBD2. Germline V gene sequence: CDR1 MNHNY, CDR2 SVGAGI (reference sequence). The CDR3 covers 15 residues. This CDR3 is CASTPSGGTQETQYF. CDR3 nucleotides: TGTGCCAGCACCCCTAGCGGGGGGACACAAGAAACCCAGTACTTC.

This sequence joins TRBV6-4 and TRBJ2-1; D may match TRBD1 or TRBD2 (5 bases each). The germline V gene encodes CDR1 MRHNA and CDR2 SNTAGT. This CDR3 is built from 13 residues. V lost 2 bases to trimming and J lost 10 bases, with 12 bases between them. Here the CDR3 DNA reads TGTGCCAGCAGTGACGGGACCGACTTCGAGCAGTTCTTC. Translation gives CASSDGTDFEQFF.

The V gene is TRBV4-1, the J gene TRBJ2-1, with D tentatively TRBD2 (5 bases). Germline loops: CDR1 MGHRA, CDR2 YSYEKL. The CDR3 runs 15 residues. Trimming shortened V by 1 base and J by 8 bases, and 15 bases separated the two germline ends. The CDR3 sequence: CASSQVESGEYEQFF. Written as DNA, the CDR3 is TGCGCCAGCAGCCAAGTGGAGTCTGGGGAGTATGAGCAGTTCTTC.

J is TRBJ2-7 and V is TRBV12-3 or TRBV12-4; D gene unclear. The CDR3 length is 12 residues. Trimming cost V 7 bases and J 5 bases, with 12 bases left between them. This CDR3 reads CASNSHGDEQYF. In DNA form, the CDR3 reads TGTGCCAGCAACTCACATGGGGACGAGCAGTACTTC.